Listed below are T cell receptor beta chains from one sample, sequenced in a study of beta chain features in type 1 diabetes. TCRdb's copy holds only in-frame clones and misses some; the assay was immunoSEQ multiplex PCR. The sample records approximately 250,000 clones, over 8.5% being singletons. The sample was naive CD4+ T cells from blood. The receptors here all came from a woman between 18 and 29 years old in good health. Each CDR3 is given with its conserved first and last residue. Fields, in order: D gene, V gene, J gene, CDR3 protein. The D gene is left open where the match is weak.

>TRBD2|TRBV7-2|TRBJ2-7
CASSLAGEYEQYF
>TRBD2|TRBV10-2|TRBJ2-3
CASSEMAGGPSGDTQYF
>-|TRBV19|TRBJ2-3
CASSAGRRYTDTQYF
>-|TRBV25-1|TRBJ1-3
CASSEYLPGISGNTIYF
>TRBD2|TRBV14|TRBJ2-7
CASSQGLAGLYEQYF
>-|TRBV29-1|TRBJ1-2
CSVEDPGWGGKRRDYGYTF
>-|TRBV10-2|TRBJ1-6
CASRGGENNSPLHF
>TRBD1|TRBV10-3|TRBJ2-3
CAISDGQGTVDTQYF
>TRBD1|TRBV2|TRBJ1-1
CASRGDSNTEAFF
>TRBD2|TRBV2|TRBJ2-5
CASRVAGGYETQYF